This T cell receptor (beta chain) derives from a study of blood T cell repertoires in COVID-19. Study context: Acute and convalescent COVID-19 samples came from the United States, Italy and Spain.

The protocol was immunoSEQ multiplex PCR, while the TCRdb copy is restricted to in-frame clones and leaves out a portion. In the table there are some 240,000 clones, 90% of which are singletons. V was trimmed by 2 bases and J by 12 bases, leaving 7 bases between them. Germline V lookup: CDR1 MGHDK, CDR2 SYGVNS. CDR3 length: 10 amino acids. Enrollment of patients from Seattle took place during active infection, with longitudinal follow-up. This rearrangement joins TRBV25-1 to TRBJ2-5, with D tentatively TRBD2 (5 bases). The clonotype was recovered from a woman in her sixties with COVID-19, enrolled during active disease. Source material: peripheral blood. CDR3 sequence: CASSETRKYF. The CDR3 nucleotides are TGTGCCAGCAGTGAAACTAGGAAGTACTTC.